A single sample is the source of the 18 T cell receptor beta chains below, sequenced in a study of blood T cell repertoires in COVID-19. TCRdb keeps only in-frame clones here, not all; method: immunoSEQ multiplex PCR. Seen here are some 70,000 clones, about 89% observed once, and the top ten hold approximately 8%. Sequencing input: peripheral blood. The receptors were gathered from a man over 45 with active COVID-19.

The CDR3 bases are TGTGCCAGCAGCGTAATCAGTGGGACAGGCACAGATACGCAGTATTTT. Encoded protein: CASSVISGTGTDTQYF. V and J are TRBV9 and TRBJ2-3; 7 nucleotides agree with TRBD1. Trimming at V came to 1 base and at J to 1 base, leaving 6 bases not matched to a gene. The CDR3 is 16 amino acids. Germline V gene data show CDR1 as SGDLS and CDR2 as YYNGEE.

This chain links TRBV11-3 with TRBJ2-2; 8 nucleotides agree with TRBD1. Germline CDR1 and CDR2: SGHNT and YENEEA. V lost 5 bases and J lost 6; bases outside the gene matches: 8. The CDR3 has 15 amino acids. The CDR3 spells CASSPRTGPAGELFF. DNA of the CDR3: TGTGCCAGCAGCCCCCGGACAGGGCCTGCCGGGGAGCTGTTTTTT.

V gene TRBV28 combines with J gene TRBJ1-1; 7 bases agree with TRBD1. The V gene end was trimmed by 6 bases and the J gene end by 4 bases; junction bases not matched to a gene: 11. Germline values: CDR1 MDHEN, CDR2 SYDVKM. The CDR3 sequence is 15 residues long. The CDR3 DNA follows: TGTGCCAGCAGCATTACCTACAGGGGTCTCACTGAAGCTTTCTTT. Its translation: CASSITYRGLTEAFF.

The rearrangement joins TRBV2 to TRBJ2-1, with 13 bases fitting TRBD2. This CDR3 contains 15 residues. Germline values: CDR1 SNHLY, CDR2 FYNNEI. V dropped 9 bases and J dropped 5; count of bases not matched to a gene: 7. CDR3 nucleotide sequence: TGTGCCAGAGGGAAGGGACTAGCGGGAAACAATGAGCAGTTCTTC. Translating gives CARGKGLAGNNEQFF.

This clone was recorded only once. V gene TRBV5-1 combines with J gene TRBJ2-5, with 11 positions matching TRBD2. From germline, CDR1 is SGHRS and CDR2 YFSETQ. V shed 6 bases and J 2 bases; nucleotides not matched to a gene: 6. The CDR3 extends over 15 amino acids. Here the CDR3 reads CASTRGLAAQETQYF. The CDR3 coding sequence is TGCGCCAGCACCAGGGGACTAGCGGCTCAAGAGACCCAGTACTTC.

This clone has ten or more counts. The chain employs TRBV5-4 and TRBJ1-1, with 8 bases lining up with TRBD1. The junction had 12 bases not matched to a gene; V was cut back by 10 bases and J by 1 base. The CDR3 contains 15 residues. Germline V gene lookup returns CDR1 SGHNT and CDR2 YYREEE (reference sequence). The CDR3 here is CAGLRGQGWNTEAFF. The CDR3 region has the DNA TGTGCCGGCCTTCGAGGACAGGGATGGAACACTGAAGCTTTCTTT.

The rearrangement uses TRBV5-6 and TRBJ2-5; TRBD1 aligns across 11 bases. J gave up 4 bases and V 4 bases, and 9 bases lay outside the gene matches. Germline CDR1 SGHDT, CDR2 YYEEEE. This CDR3 is 16 amino acids long. CDR3 region: CASSTVGQGVRETQYF. CDR3 DNA: TGTGCCAGCAGCACGGTGGGACAGGGGGTCCGAGAGACCCAGTACTTC.

This chain connects TRBV5-1 to TRBJ2-2; 10 bases match TRBD2. With 2 bases clipped from V and 3 bases from J, the junction kept 7 bases outside the gene matches. The CDR3 totals 17 residues. Germline CDR1 and CDR2: SGHRS and YFSETQ. For the CDR3, the DNA is TGCGCCAGCAGCTTCCCTAGCGGGGGCACGGACACCGGGGAGCTGTTTTTT. Amino acids: CASSFPSGGTDTGELFF.

The V gene is TRBV4-1, the J gene TRBJ1-2, with 9 bases identical to TRBD1. J was trimmed by 3 bases and V by 4 bases; bases with no gene match: 6. The CDR3 is 15 amino acids. Germline loops: CDR1 MGHRA, CDR2 YSYEKL. The CDR3 sequence: CASSRLDRGDYGYTF. As DNA, the CDR3 is TGCGCCAGCAGCCGATTAGACAGGGGGGACTATGGCTACACCTTC.

This clone was detected only a few times. V and J are TRBV5-4 and TRBJ1-1; TRBD1 matches 9 bases. Trimming cost V 5 bases and J 3 bases; bases outside gene matches: 8. CDR3 size: 15 residues. Per germline, CDR1 SGHNT and CDR2 YYREEE (reference sequence). The CDR3 coding sequence is TGTGCCAGCAGACCTACAGGGGGCGCAGACACTGAAGCTTTCTTT. This encodes CASRPTGGADTEAFF.

The CDR3 coding sequence is TGTGCCAGCAGCCAAGATTGGACTGGGGAGCTGTTTTTT. It codes for CASSQDWTGELFF. V gene TRBV14 combines with J gene TRBJ2-2; perhaps TRBD2 as D (5 bases). Germline CDR1 reads SGHDN; CDR2 reads FVKESK. V lost 0 bases and J 8 bases, leaving 7 bases between the germline ends. This CDR3 has 13 residues. Combining the CDR3 with reference TRBV14 and TRBJ2-2 gives the whole variable domain EAGVTQFPSHSVIEKGQTVTLRCDPISGHDNLYWYRRVMGKEIKFLLHFVKESKQDESGMPNNRFLAERTGGTYSTLKVQPAELEDSGVYFCASSQDWTGELFFGEGSRLTVL.

V usage is TRBV11-2 and J usage is TRBJ2-2; D unresolved. Trimming removed 4 bases at V and 0 bases at J, with 3 bases between. The CDR3 runs to 13 residues. The V gene's germline CDR1 is SGHAT and CDR2 FQNNGV. The CDR3 sequence is CASSYSNTGELFF. DNA of the CDR3: TGTGCCAGCAGCTACTCGAACACCGGGGAGCTGTTTTTT.

This chain connects TRBV5-4 to TRBJ1-3, with 10 bases aligning to TRBD1. V trimming: 4 bases; J trimming: 0 bases; junction bases outside the gene matches: 7. This CDR3 has 17 residues. Germline V gene sequence: CDR1 SGHNT, CDR2 YYREEE (reference sequence). Here the CDR3 reads CASSPSGQGRSGNTIYF. The DNA of the CDR3 is TGTGCCAGCAGCCCGTCGGGACAGGGGCGCTCTGGAAACACCATATATTTT.

V and J are TRBV5-6 and TRBJ2-7, with 9 bases lining up with TRBD2. J was trimmed by 6 bases and V by 0 bases; bases with no gene match: 13. The CDR3 is 17 amino acids. CDR1 is SGHDT and CDR2 is YYEEEE in the germline V gene. CDR3: CASSLAGGSGSLSEQYF. CDR3 coding DNA: TGTGCCAGCAGCTTGGCCGGGGGTAGCGGGAGCCTGAGCGAGCAGTACTTC.

A single count supports this clone. This rearrangement joins TRBV6-5 to TRBJ1-2, with 8 bases fitting TRBD1. Germline V gives CDR1 MNHEY, CDR2 SVGAGI. This CDR3 has 14 amino acids. Trimming took 6 bases from V and 4 from J; bases not matched to a gene: 7. CDR3 DNA sequence: TGTGCCAGCAGCGTCGACAGGGGAGGCTATGGCTACACCTTC. It codes for CASSVDRGGYGYTF.

The chain is built from TRBV12-3 or TRBV12-4 and TRBJ2-7, with D perhaps matching TRBD2 (6 bases). CDR3 length: 12 amino acids. Between the trimmed V and J ends, which lost 7 bases and 6 bases, there was a span of 13 bases. The CDR3 is CASTMTRGEQYF. CDR3 coding DNA: TGTGCCAGCACCATGACGCGGGGCGAGCAGTACTTC.

The CDR3 sequence is CATSLTQGGGDEQFF. CDR3 nucleotides: TGTGCCACCAGTTTAACACAGGGGGGTGGGGATGAGCAGTTCTTC. The rearrangement links TRBV24-1 to TRBJ2-1; 8 bases are shared with TRBD1. The germline V gene encodes CDR1 KGHDR and CDR2 SFDVKD. The CDR3 sequence is 15 residues long. V was clipped by 6 bases and J by 8 bases; unmatched bases: 11.

The V gene is TRBV7-3, the J gene TRBJ1-1, with TRBD1 identical over 10 bases. Germline CDR1 reads SGHTA; CDR2 reads FQGTGA. The CDR3 runs 14 residues. Trimming at V came to 1 base and at J to 7 bases, leaving 3 bases not matched to a gene. The CDR3 reads CASSLMRDRGEAFF. The DNA for the CDR3 is TGTGCCAGCAGCTTAATGAGGGACAGGGGTGAAGCTTTCTTT.